The 17 T cell receptor beta chains below were found in one sample sequenced in a study of blood T cell repertoires in COVID-19. The protocol was immunoSEQ multiplex PCR, while the TCRdb copy is restricted to in-frame clones and leaves out a portion. This sample has tens of thousands of clones, with around four fifths found just once. The sequencing sample was made of peripheral blood. The receptors here all came from a man aged 65 to 79 with acute or convalescent COVID-19.

CDR3 in DNA: TGTGCCAGCACCCTCCTGGGACAGGGAGGCGAAAAACTGTTTTTT. It encodes CASTLLGQGGEKLFF. The rearrangement links TRBV7-9 to TRBJ1-4, with TRBD1 identical over 9 bases. Losses at the gene ends were 7 bases for V and 8 bases for J; bases not matched to a gene: 11. The CDR3 is 15 amino acids. CDR1 is SEHNR, CDR2 FQNEAQ, per germline (reference sequence).

V gene TRBV28 combines with J gene TRBJ2-7; D remains unclear. Germline values: CDR1 MDHEN, CDR2 SYDVKM. V lost 7 bases, J lost 0 bases, and 13 bases lay in between. CDR3 length: 14 amino acids. The CDR3 region is CASKSRQASYEQYF. The CDR3 DNA reads as TGTGCCAGCAAATCCCGGCAGGCCTCCTACGAGCAGTACTTC.

The rearrangement links TRBV10-3 to TRBJ1-5; D remains unclear. CDR3 length equals 13 residues. V gave up 2 bases and J gave up 5 bases, with 7 bases separating them. Germline V gene data show CDR1 as ENHRY and CDR2 as SYGVKD. As DNA, the CDR3 is TGTGCCATCAGTGAGAGACTAGATCAGCCCCAGCATTTT. This encodes CAISERLDQPQHF.

This clone was seen at least ten times. The chain combines TRBV10-3 with TRBJ2-1; 12 bases are shared with TRBD1. V was clipped by 11 bases and J by 9 bases; unmatched bases: 14. Germline V CDR1 and CDR2: ENHRY, SYGVKD. The CDR3 has 15 amino acids. CDR3 region: CAVGSGTGGFGEQFF. The DNA for the CDR3 is TGTGCCGTCGGCTCCGGGACAGGGGGCTTCGGTGAGCAGTTCTTC.

The rearrangement links TRBV7-9 to TRBJ1-6; maybe TRBD1 (5 bases). Germline assignment: CDR1 SEHNR and CDR2 FQNEAQ (reference sequence). The CDR3 is made up of 14 amino acids. The V gene lost 6 bases and the J gene lost 6 bases, with 12 bases spanning the gap. The CDR3 loop is CASRRDSFNSPLHF. Written as DNA, the CDR3 is TGTGCCAGCAGACGAGACAGCTTTAATTCACCCCTCCACTTT.

This clone was observed a handful of times. The rearrangement uses TRBV5-6 and TRBJ1-1, with no clear D. V lost 0 bases, J lost 7 bases, and 7 bases lay in between. Germline CDR1 and CDR2: SGHDT and YYEEEE. CDR3 length: 12 residues. The CDR3 DNA reads TGTGCCAGCAGCTTGGTGGCAGGTGAAGCTTTCTTT. Translated, it gives CASSLVAGEAFF.

The CDR3 DNA follows: TGTGCCAGCAGCGGACAGGGGTATGGCTACACCTTC. The encoded protein is CASSGQGYGYTF. The chain has TRBV9 and TRBJ1-2, with TRBD1 identical over 8 bases. V trimming: 3 bases; J trimming: 5 bases; junction bases outside the gene matches: 0. The CDR3 consists of 12 residues. CDR1 SGDLS and CDR2 YYNGEE come from the germline V gene. The whole variable domain, remainder taken from reference TRBV9 and TRBJ1-2, is DSGVTQTPKHLITATGQRVTLRCSPRSGDLSVYWYQQSLDQGLQFLIQYYNGEERAKGNILERFSAQQFPDLHSELNLSSLELGDSALYFCASSGQGYGYTFGSGTRLTVV.

Only a few counts were recorded for this clone. The genes are TRBV2 and TRBJ2-1; 10 bases align to TRBD2. Germline V gene sequence: CDR1 SNHLY, CDR2 FYNNEI. J was trimmed by 5 bases and V by 8 bases; bases with no gene match: 9. CDR3 length equals 15 residues. The CDR3 DNA sequence: TGTGCCAGCTCCCTGCCCGGACTAGCGGACAATGAGCAGTTCTTC. It is translated as CASSLPGLADNEQFF.

The chain combines TRBV6-2 or TRBV6-3 with TRBJ2-5; 8 bases match TRBD1. The V gene's germline CDR1 is MNHEY and CDR2 SVGEGT. With 0 bases clipped from V and 1 base from J, the junction kept 1 base outside the gene matches. This CDR3 region has 15 residues. CDR3 protein: CASSYSTGAQETQYF. CDR3 sequence (DNA): TGTGCCAGCAGTTACTCGACAGGGGCCCAAGAGACCCAGTACTTC.

The rearrangement links TRBV2 to TRBJ1-2, with TRBD1 matching 7 bases. V was clipped by 6 bases and J by 3 bases; unmatched bases: 4. The V gene's germline CDR1 is SNHLY and CDR2 FYNNEI. This CDR3 is 13 amino acids long. This CDR3 reads CASSAQGDYGYTF. The CDR3 coding sequence is TGTGCCAGCAGCGCGCAGGGGGACTATGGCTACACCTTC.

The J gene is TRBJ1-5, the V gene TRBV27, with 7 bases that match TRBD1. The V gene's germline CDR1 is MNHEY and CDR2 SMNVEV (reference sequence). J lost 1 base, V lost 7 bases, and 4 bases had no gene match. CDR3 length equals 14 residues. The CDR3 region has the DNA TGTGCCAGCAAGACAGGGTTAAGCAATCAGCCCCAGCATTTT. Its protein product is CASKTGLSNQPQHF.

J is TRBJ1-1 and V is TRBV7-3; 8 bases fit TRBD1. The V gene's germline CDR1 is SGHTA and CDR2 FQGTGA. V shed 5 bases, J shed 9 bases, and the junction held 8 bases outside the gene matches. There are 13 residues in the CDR3. CDR3 sequence reads: CASSPGTGYKAFF. CDR3 nucleotides: TGTGCCAGCAGCCCCGGGACAGGTTATAAAGCTTTCTTT.

The table lists this clone with a count of one. This sequence joins TRBV4-3 and TRBJ2-7, with 12 bases aligning to TRBD2. The CDR3 has 17 amino acids. J lost 0 bases, V lost 2 bases, and 5 bases had no gene match. The germline V gene has CDR1 LGHNA and CDR2 YSLEER. CDR3 in amino acids: CASSQSPGLAGSYEQYF. The CDR3 nucleotides are TGCGCCAGCAGCCAAAGCCCGGGACTAGCGGGCTCCTACGAGCAGTACTTC.

The chain couples TRBV11-3 to TRBJ2-3, with 11 bases matching TRBD2. The germline CDR1 and CDR2 sequences are SGHNT and YENEEA. Trimming cost V 5 bases and J 5 bases; bases outside gene matches: 9. The CDR3 spans 16 residues. CDR3 sequence: CASSLSGRAGVDTQYF. The CDR3 bases are TGTGCCAGCAGCCTTAGCGGGAGGGCCGGGGTAGATACGCAGTATTTT.

The chain joins TRBV28 to TRBJ2-3, with 9 bases identical to TRBD1. CDR1 MDHEN and CDR2 SYDVKM come from the germline V gene. V was clipped by 5 bases and J by 2 bases; unmatched bases: 2. CDR3 length: 14 amino acids. CDR3 loop: CASSRQGVTDTQYF. CDR3 coding DNA: TGTGCCAGCAGTCGACAGGGGGTCACAGATACGCAGTATTTT.

The chain is built from TRBV7-2 and TRBJ2-5, with D perhaps TRBD1 (5 bases). Trimming cost V 0 bases and J 5 bases, with 13 bases left between them. The CDR3 runs 15 residues. Germline values: CDR1 SGHTA, CDR2 FQGNSA. The CDR3 coding sequence is TGTGCCAGCAGCTTAGCAGGGCAGGGCACGGAGACCCAGTACTTC. It translates to CASSLAGQGTETQYF.

This clone appeared a few times. V usage is TRBV7-9 and J usage is TRBJ2-1; 8 bases map to TRBD2. V shed 5 bases, J shed 8 bases, and the junction held 17 bases outside the gene matches. There are 17 residues in the CDR3. Germline assignment: CDR1 SEHNR and CDR2 FQNEAQ (reference sequence). In DNA, the CDR3 is TGTGCCAGCAGCACCACCGGGACTAGAGGACTAATCGATGAGCAGTTCTTC. Its translation: CASSTTGTRGLIDEQFF. The variable domain in full, completed from reference TRBV7-9 and TRBJ2-1, reads DTGVSQNPRHKITKRGQNVTFRCDPISEHNRLYWYRQTLGQGPEFLTYFQNEAQLEKSRLLSDRFSAERPKGSFSTLEIQRTEQGDSAMYLCASSTTGTRGLIDEQFFGPGTRLTVL.